These 22 T cell receptor beta chains originate from one sample sequenced in a study of OX40 agonist ivuxolimab in advanced cancers. The protocol was immunoSEQ multiplex PCR, while the TCRdb copy is restricted to in-frame clones and leaves out a portion. The table shows about 76,000 clones, with approximately 85% occurring only once. Sequenced here: CD4+ or CD8+ T cells sorted from blood, sampled in a trial of the OX40 agonist ivuxolimab. These receptors came from an adult with an advanced solid tumor such as melanoma, head and neck, liver or kidney cancer.

This chain connects TRBV30 to TRBJ2-4; D not resolved. CDR3 length: 11 residues. In germline, CDR1 is GTSNPN, CDR2 SVGIG (reference sequence). Trimming cost V 3 bases and J 7 bases, with 7 bases left between them. The CDR3 nucleotides read TGTGCCTGGAGAAGGGCTAACATTCAGTACTTC. Amino acid sequence: CAWRRANIQYF.

The chain links TRBV27 to TRBJ1-2; D gene uncertain. Germline CDR1 reads MNHEY; CDR2 reads SMNVEV (reference sequence). Trimming pared 5 bases from V and 8 bases from J, leaving 12 bases between. The CDR3 has 12 residues. DNA for the CDR3: TGTGCCAGCAGTCAGAAGAGTGGGGGCTACACCTTC. This translates into CASSQKSGGYTF.

CDR3 in amino acids: CASTLNYGYTF. CDR3 in DNA: TGTGCCAGCACCCTTAACTATGGCTACACCTTC. The V call is TRBV6-1, the J call TRBJ1-2; D remains unclear. Trimming shortened V by 7 bases and J by 1 base, and 4 bases separated the two germline ends. The CDR3 totals 11 residues. The germline CDR1 and CDR2 sequences are MNHNS and SASEGT.

The V and J genes are TRBV7-2 and TRBJ2-1; 10 bases fit TRBD2. Trimming removed 6 bases from V and 6 bases from J; junction bases left unmatched: 11. The V gene's germline CDR1 is SGHTA and CDR2 FQGNSA. The CDR3 is made up of 16 amino acids. The CDR3 is CASRPPGLAGVNEQFF. The DNA for the CDR3 is TGTGCCAGCAGACCCCCTGGTCTAGCGGGGGTCAATGAGCAGTTCTTC.

As for this clone: In the same sample, other DNA sequences code for this CDR3. The chain carries TRBV5-8 and TRBJ1-2; 8 bases are a match to TRBD1. The germline gives CDR1 SGHTS, CDR2 YDEGEE. Trimming removed 4 bases from V and 2 bases from J; junction bases left unmatched: 4. The CDR3 runs to 14 residues. The CDR3 DNA follows: TGTGCCAGCAGCCCCGGACAGGGAAACTATGGCTACACCTTC. It translates to CASSPGQGNYGYTF.

The V call is TRBV29-1, the J call TRBJ2-1; unclear D gene. CDR3 length equals 12 residues. The V end was cut by 4 bases, the J end by 6 bases, with 10 bases between. CDR1 is SQVTM and CDR2 is ANQGSEA in the germline V gene. This chain's CDR3 is CSVVWQSNEQFF. For the CDR3, the DNA is TGCAGCGTTGTGTGGCAGAGCAATGAGCAGTTCTTC.

This clone has just one count. The chain recombines TRBV7-2 with TRBJ2-7; D may match TRBD1 or TRBD2 (6 bases each). In germline, CDR1 is SGHTA, CDR2 FQGNSA. CDR3 length: 16 amino acids. Trimming stripped 3 bases from V and 2 bases from J, with 17 bases between. The CDR3 sequence: CASSFGRRDTPYEQYF. CDR3 DNA sequence: TGTGCCAGCAGCTTTGGGAGGCGGGACACTCCCTACGAGCAGTACTTC.

The CDR3 DNA follows: TGTGCCAGCAGTTACTCGCCTAGCGGGGTAGAGACCCAGTACTTC. This sequence encodes CASSYSPSGVETQYF. The genes are TRBV6-5 and TRBJ2-5, with 9 positions matching TRBD2. V was pared by 0 bases and J by 4 bases, with 3 bases of the junction left unmatched. The CDR3 is 15 residues long. Germline V gene sequence: CDR1 MNHEY, CDR2 SVGAGI.

V usage is TRBV7-9 and J usage is TRBJ1-2; D gene ambiguous. The V and J ends lost 3 bases and 1 base respectively, with 12 bases between them. The germline CDR1 and CDR2 sequences are SEHNR and FQNEAQ (reference sequence). This CDR3 is 15 amino acids long. The CDR3 loop is CASSFTTGFNYGYTF. Written as DNA, the CDR3 is TGTGCCAGCAGCTTTACCACGGGGTTTAACTATGGCTACACCTTC.

With respect to this clone: Its ends do not fully match the called genes, so a read error is possible. The V call is TRBV6-5, the J call TRBJ2-2; weak D call: TRBD2 (6 bases). The germline V gene has CDR1 MNHEY and CDR2 SVGAGI. There are 14 residues in the CDR3. CDR3 region: CVSRPGLNTGELFF. In DNA form, the CDR3 reads TGTGTCAGCAGGCCGGGACTTAACACCGGGGAGCTGTTTTTT.

This clone is medium-sized within its sample. V and J are TRBV6-5 and TRBJ2-1; TRBD1 matches 8 bases. The CDR3 totals 15 residues. Germline trimming cut 6 bases from V and 9 bases from J; bases unmatched to any gene: 13. The germline V gene encodes CDR1 MNHEY and CDR2 SVGAGI. The CDR3 sequence is CASRPGTGGMSEQFF. The CDR3, as DNA: TGTGCCAGCAGACCCGGGACAGGAGGTATGTCTGAGCAGTTCTTC.

Concerning this clone itself: This specimen includes other DNA sequences encoding the same CDR3. The chain combines TRBV6-5 with TRBJ1-2; D ambiguous. The germline gives CDR1 MNHEY, CDR2 SVGAGI. The CDR3 is made up of 12 amino acids. Deletions cut 5 bases from V and 0 bases from J, with 4 bases between. The CDR3 DNA follows: TGTGCCAGCAGTCCCACTAACTATGGCTACACCTTC. Translation: CASSPTNYGYTF.

V is TRBV9 and J is TRBJ2-3; D gene ambiguous. V was cut by 2 bases and J by 2 bases, with 6 bases left in between. CDR1 and CDR2 (germline): SGDLS, YYNGEE. The CDR3 totals 13 residues. The CDR3 bases are TGTGCCAGCAGCGTGTCGAACACAGATACGCAGTATTTT. It codes for CASSVSNTDTQYF. Supplemented by reference TRBV9 and TRBJ2-3, the full variable domain reads DSGVTQTPKHLITATGQRVTLRCSPRSGDLSVYWYQQSLDQGLQFLIQYYNGEERAKGNILERFSAQQFPDLHSELNLSSLELGDSALYFCASSVSNTDTQYFGPGTRLTVL.

This clone was observed a few times. V and J are TRBV28 and TRBJ1-2; D possibly corresponds to TRBD1 (5 bases). The germline V and J ends were trimmed by 7 bases and 4 bases, with 13 bases remaining between them. CDR3 length equals 13 residues. Per the germline V gene, CDR1 is MDHEN and CDR2 is SYDVKM. CDR3 nucleotide sequence: TGTGCCAGCAACCGGGGCACCACCTATGGCTACACCTTC. Its protein product is CASNRGTTYGYTF.

J is TRBJ2-5 and V is TRBV2; D is tentatively TRBD1 or TRBD2 (5 bases each). This CDR3 contains 18 residues. Germline V gene data show CDR1 as SNHLY and CDR2 as FYNNEI. The ends were cut back, 4 bases at V and 2 bases at J, with 23 bases in the middle. The CDR3 here is CASSAGQLTMPRQETQYF. The DNA of the CDR3 is TGTGCCAGCAGTGCGGGGCAATTGACAATGCCACGGCAAGAGACCCAGTACTTC.

This clone was seen only once. V is TRBV30 and J is TRBJ2-5; TRBD1 might be the D (5 bases). From germline, CDR1 is GTSNPN and CDR2 SVGIG (reference sequence). Deletions cut 4 bases from V and 5 bases from J, with 14 bases between. The length of the CDR3 is 13 residues. In DNA form, the CDR3 reads TGTGCCTGGAAGAGCACAGGATGGGAGACCCAGTACTTC. This translates into CAWKSTGWETQYF.

The rearrangement links TRBV6-1 to TRBJ1-2; unclear D gene. The germline gives CDR1 MNHNS, CDR2 SASEGT. Trimming cost V 6 bases and J 5 bases, with 7 bases left between them. The CDR3 loop spans 11 amino acids. The CDR3, as DNA: TGTGCCAGCAGCCCCGGGTATGGCTACACCTTC. Translated, it gives CASSPGYGYTF.

The chain recombines TRBV6-1 with TRBJ2-4; D possibly corresponds to TRBD1 (5 bases). This CDR3 region has 15 residues. The V and J ends lost 5 bases and 9 bases respectively, with 20 bases between them. CDR1 MNHNS and CDR2 SASEGT come from the germline V gene. The CDR3 DNA reads as TGTGCCAGCAGTAAGGAGTGGACACTCGAGGTCATTCAGTACTTC. It specifies CASSKEWTLEVIQYF.

The rearrangement joins TRBV5-5 to TRBJ1-4; D possibly corresponds to TRBD1 (5 bases). From germline, CDR1 is SGHKS and CDR2 YYEKEE (reference sequence). This CDR3 is built from 14 residues. Trimming removed 4 bases at V and 8 bases at J, with 15 bases between. Here the CDR3 reads CASSPDMAGEKLFF. CDR3 sequence (DNA): TGTGCCAGCAGCCCGGACATGGCGGGGGAAAAACTGTTTTTT.

The chain combines TRBV29-1 with TRBJ2-7; 7 bases map to TRBD2. The CDR3 has 12 residues. The V gene's germline CDR1 is SQVTM and CDR2 ANQGSEA. The V gene end was trimmed by 3 bases and the J gene end by 5 bases; junction bases not matched to a gene: 4. Here the CDR3 DNA reads TGCAGCGTTGACGAGGGAGGGGACGAGCAGTACTTC. This sequence encodes CSVDEGGDEQYF.

This CDR3 is CASSLGTPQETQYF. In nucleotides, the CDR3 is TGTGCCAGCAGCTTAGGGACACCTCAAGAGACCCAGTACTTC. This chain links TRBV5-4 with TRBJ2-5; TRBD1 is a possible D gene (6 bases). Germline V gene lookup returns CDR1 SGHNT and CDR2 YYREEE (reference sequence). The CDR3 has 14 amino acids. V lost 2 bases, J lost 2 bases, and 10 bases lay in between. The full variable domain, with the rest looked up from reference TRBV5-4 and TRBJ2-5, is ETGVTQSPTHLIKTRGQQVTLRCSSQSGHNTVSWYQQALGQGPQFIFQYYREEENGRGNFPPRFSGLQFPNYSSELNVNALELDDSALYLCASSLGTPQETQYFGPGTRLLVL.

This rearrangement joins TRBV11-2 to TRBJ1-6; D call uncertain. This CDR3 spans 17 amino acids. Germline V gene data show CDR1 as SGHAT and CDR2 as FQNNGV. V was trimmed by 1 base and J by 9 bases, leaving 19 bases between them. CDR3: CASSLVTGPKGGSPLHF. The CDR3 coding sequence is TGTGCCAGCAGCTTAGTTACCGGGCCTAAAGGAGGTTCACCCCTCCACTTT.